The entry below gives a single TCR beta chain sequence along with its context. The table lists this clonotype with a few counts. The clone's antigen remains unknown. The sample holds no much larger clone one base away, and base qualities are not on file. The sample belongs to a study of response to subunit inactivated influenza vaccine (dated by TCRdb to the late 2010s). At the level of the whole study: To follow how T cells responded to a trivalent subunit inactivated influenza vaccine, the researchers relied on deep quantitative profiling of the T cell receptor repertoire.

The study at large found these results: According to the authors, only a limited number of new T cells may be recruited by each seasonal influenza vaccination.

The CDR3 has 15 amino acids, counting the end cysteine and phenylalanine. The entry retains the CDR3 DNA only, 45 bases that are in frame from base 1. A distance of 15 bases separates the germline ends of V and J, which lose 5 bases and 3 bases respectively. In the germline V gene, CDR1 corresponds to SGHDN and CDR2 to FVKESK. Library creation used RT-PCR. TCRdb lists the instrument as Illumina HiSeq 2500. TCRdb applied fastp at Q25 and MiXCR to the public reads, then kept only in-frame beta chains. CDR3 protein duplicates are merged, each entry listing the most common genes and DNA. The sample table contains about 540,000 distinct CDR3 sequences; only one count was recorded for around 25% of them. The biggest ten clones account for 2.5% to 3% of the sample. This sample also appeared in a second study, on T cells expressing NK-cell markers. The second study, in turn, reports: TCR beta cDNA libraries were made by 5'RACE template switching that added a universal primer site and unique molecular identifiers. About eight donors provided sorted CD3+CD56+NKG2C+, CD3+CD56+NKG2C- and CD3+CD56-NKG2C+ T-cell subsets, whose TCR beta-chain repertoires were profiled. Among the eight sequenced donors, only one was HCMV-seronegative, while the other seven were HCMV-seropositive. In several experiments an anti-gammadeltaTCR antibody was added to restrict sorting to alphabetaTCR-expressing T cells. In several donors, the dominant CD3+CD56+NKG2C+ clonotypes were among the top 10 CD8+ clonotypes and accounted for roughly 1.0-8% of CD8+ T cells. Those dominant clonotypes were again the most abundant among CD3+CD56-NKG2C+ cells in a few donors, at roughly 25-65%. Whether the expanded NKG2C-expressing T cell clones were specific for HCMV antigens was left unclear. All eight donors whose samples were sequenced were randomly selected healthy volunteers, three of them men and five women. A commercial ELISA kit detecting HCMV-specific IgG in serum was used to determine HCMV serostatus. Peripheral blood mononuclear cells were isolated from blood by Ficoll density gradient centrifugation. Using Miltenyi isolation kits, CD4+ and CD8+ T cells were isolated from PBMC through magnetic immunoseparation. cDNA synthesis was primed from the TCR beta constant segment, followed by two successive PCR amplification steps. The libraries were sequenced on Illumina HiSeq 2000/2500, MiSeq or NextSeq, producing 2 x 150 bp reads. MIGEC was used to demultiplex reads and group reads by UMI, and MiTCR was used to assemble and quantify clonotypes. Only TCR cDNA sequences supported by at least two reads were kept to exclude erroneous sequences. The tcR package was used for downstream repertoire analysis, and clonotypes were matched across fractions by CDR3 nucleotide sequence plus V segment. Antigen specificity was annotated against VDJdb with VDJmatch, allowing one amino acid substitution in CDR3.

The receptor's source is a man aged 50 to 60 who received an inactivated influenza vaccine. Donor details come from another sample of the same person, matched by shared clones. The V gene is TRBV14 and the J gene is TRBJ2-3; the D match is possibly TRBD1 or TRBD2, with 6 bases aligned in each. The sequences come from CD4+ T cells sorted from PBMCs, collected 12 days after vaccination. The CDR3 region has the sequence CASSYAGHPTDTQYF. In nucleotide form, the sequence is TGTGCCAGCAGCTACGCGGGACATCCAACAGATACGCAGTATTTT.